The present entry profiles one T cell receptor beta chain with its context. V was pared by 0 bases and J by 0 bases, with 7 bases between. The CDR3 is 16 residues long. The germline CDR1 and CDR2 sequences are SGHKS and YYEKEE (reference sequence). Here immunoSEQ multiplex PCR was the method, and the copy in TCRdb shows in-frame clones only, minus some. Among about 97,000 clones listed, more than 80% were seen once. These data come from a study of graft-versus-host responses after intestinal transplantation. As for the study in general: Tacrolimus plus steroids were given to all recipients for 3 to 4 years, preceded by anti-thymocyte globulin induction.

This chain uses TRBV5-5 with TRBJ1-6; D not certain. This material consisted of PBMCs, taken roughly 410 days after intestinal transplant. The clonotype comes from a human patient who received an intestinal transplant, so some T cells may come from the graft donor. The CDR3 coding sequence is TGTGCCAGCAGCTTGGGCCCCAGCTCCTATAATTCACCCCTCCACTTT. Amino acids: CASSLGPSSYNSPLHF.